This TCR beta chain was recovered during a study of cytomegalovirus exposure and HLA in healthy donors. Study background: An early data release held tens of millions of unique TCRs from HLA-typed donors. Points from the study as a whole: A later analysis reported that several of the most significant clusters appeared to be linked to common viral pathogens, among them Epstein-Barr virus. Later work found most CMV-associated TCR beta chains apparently HLA-restricted.

Vbeta (60) and Jbeta (13) primers were used in the PCR. TCRdb keeps only in-frame clones here, not all; method: immunoSEQ multiplex PCR. The sample includes some 97,000 clones, roughly four fifths of them seen just once. For this clone: Antigen: not known.

V lost 1 base and J 6 bases, leaving 13 bases between the germline ends. Germline V gives CDR1 LGHNA, CDR2 YSLEER. The CDR3 covers 15 residues. The chain joins TRBV4-3 to TRBJ1-5, with D possibly TRBD1 on 6 matching bases. Input material: PBMCs. This TCR was recovered from a male donor in good health and CMV-seropositive. The CDR3: CASSQGWGLGQPQHF. The CDR3 DNA reads as TGCGCCAGCAGCCAAGGCTGGGGGCTCGGTCAGCCCCAGCATTTT.